The 8 T cell receptor beta chains below come from one sample, sequenced in a study of blood T cell repertoires in COVID-19. Here immunoSEQ multiplex PCR was the method, and the copy in TCRdb shows in-frame clones only, minus some. The table records some 200,000 clones, over 75% of them present only once. Sequenced material: PBMCs or T cells enriched from blood (not recorded which). The receptors stem from a young woman who had recovered from COVID-19.

This clone came up once. The V and J genes are TRBV5-1 and TRBJ2-1, with 14 bases aligning to TRBD2. Germline assignment: CDR1 SGHRS and CDR2 YFSETQ. With V trimmed by 3 bases and J by 6 bases, 8 bases remained unmatched. The CDR3 extends over 17 amino acids. CDR3 amino acids: CASSSYPGLAGVNEQFF. For the CDR3, the DNA is TGCGCCAGCAGCTCCTACCCGGGACTAGCGGGAGTCAATGAGCAGTTCTTC. Using reference TRBV5-1 and TRBJ2-1 for the parts outside the CDR3, the full variable domain is KAGVTQTPRYLIKTRGQQVTLSCSPISGHRSVSWYQQTPGQGLQFLFEYFSETQRNKGNFPGRFSGRQFSNSRSEMNVSTLELGDSALYLCASSSYPGLAGVNEQFFGPGTRLTVL.

In this sample, this clone turned up once. This chain uses TRBV3-1 (or the pseudogene TRBV3-2) with TRBJ2-3, with D unresolved. Germline V gene data show CDR1 as LGHDT and CDR2 as YNNKEL (reference sequence). V was trimmed by 0 bases and J by 10 bases, leaving 14 bases between them. CDR3 size: 14 residues. In DNA form, the CDR3 reads TGTGCCAGCAGCCAAGATCGAGCCCAACGGGCGCAGTATTTT. Translated, it gives CASSQDRAQRAQYF.

This chain uses TRBV28 with TRBJ1-5; unclear D gene. Trimming removed 1 base from V and 2 bases from J, with 12 bases in between. The CDR3 is 16 residues long. Germline CDR1 is MDHEN and CDR2 is SYDVKM. For the CDR3, the DNA is TGTGCCAGCAGTTTATATAAACACCCCGGCAATCAGCCCCAGCATTTT. This translates into CASSLYKHPGNQPQHF.

The chain recombines TRBV15 with TRBJ2-7; a possible D gene is TRBD1 (5 bases). The CDR3 spans 19 residues. Germline lookup yields CDR1 LNHNV and CDR2 YYDKDF (reference sequence). Trimming shortened V by 0 bases and J by 5 bases, and 26 bases separated the two germline ends. CDR3 sequence: CATSRDLADKVTRVHEQYF. CDR3 in DNA: TGTGCCACCAGCAGAGATCTGGCCGATAAAGTTACCAGGGTTCACGAGCAGTACTTC.

This chain joins TRBV5-5 and TRBJ2-3, with a weak D call TRBD2 (5 bases). The CDR3 covers 14 residues. Germline CDR1 SGHKS, CDR2 YYEKEE (reference sequence). With 3 bases removed from V and 4 bases from J, the gap between germline ends came to 12 bases. The DNA for the CDR3 is TGTGCCAGCAGCTCGGGGTTCCGGGCAGATACGCAGTATTTT. The encoded protein is CASSSGFRADTQYF.

The chain is built from TRBV3-1 (or the pseudogene TRBV3-2) and TRBJ2-7; maybe TRBD2 (6 bases). The CDR3 is 15 residues long. Germline values: CDR1 LGHDT, CDR2 YNNKEL (reference sequence). Trimming stripped 4 bases from V and 3 bases from J, with 16 bases between. CDR3 region: CASSPNSGVGYEQYF. The CDR3 DNA reads as TGTGCCAGCAGCCCAAACTCGGGGGTTGGCTACGAGCAGTACTTC.

This sequence joins TRBV2 and TRBJ2-7, with a weak D call TRBD2 (6 bases). This CDR3 region has 12 residues. Germline CDR1 SNHLY, CDR2 FYNNEI. Trimming removed 6 bases from V and 3 bases from J, with 9 bases in between. The CDR3 spells CASSGEVYEQYF. The DNA for the CDR3 is TGTGCCAGCAGCGGGGAGGTCTACGAGCAGTACTTC.

The CDR3 nucleotides read TGCGCCAGCAGAGATCGGGGGTACTCTGGAAACACCATATATTTT. This translates into CASRDRGYSGNTIYF. The chain has TRBV10-2 and TRBJ1-3; D might be TRBD1 (5 bases). The CDR3 is 15 residues long. Germline assignment: CDR1 WSHSY and CDR2 SAAADI. Between the trimmed V and J ends, which lost 6 bases and 0 bases, there was a span of 12 bases.